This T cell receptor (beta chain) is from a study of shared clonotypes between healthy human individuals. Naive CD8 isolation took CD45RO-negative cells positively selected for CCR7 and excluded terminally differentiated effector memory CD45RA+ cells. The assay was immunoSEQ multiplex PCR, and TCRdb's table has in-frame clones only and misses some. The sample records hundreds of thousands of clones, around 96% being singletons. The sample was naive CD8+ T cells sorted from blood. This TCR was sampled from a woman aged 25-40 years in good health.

CDR3 residues: CAWGGGGSAQHF. DNA for the CDR3: TGTGCCTGGGGTGGAGGGGGATCAGCCCAGCATTTT. The genes are TRBV30 and TRBJ1-5, with D possibly TRBD1 on 6 matching bases. V lost 5 bases to trimming and J lost 11 bases, with 16 bases between them. Looked up from germline, CDR1 is GTSNPN and CDR2 is SVGIG (reference sequence). The CDR3 extends over 12 amino acids. Using reference TRBV30 and TRBJ1-5 for the parts outside the CDR3, the full variable domain is SQTIHQWPATLVQPVGSPLSLECTVEGTSNPNLYWYRQAAGRGLQLLFYSVGIGQISSEVPQNLSASRPQDRQFILSSKKLLLSDSGFYLCAWGGGGSAQHFGDGTRLSIL.